Sequencing of this TCR beta chain was carried out in a study of shared clonotypes between healthy human individuals. Study as a whole: Samples came from two female and three male donors aged 18 to 49. CD4 naive and memory got three plates each, CD8 naive two, CD8 memory one.

In regard to this clone: The antigen is not known.

Study-level results: Sharing across a handful of donors was seen in 4% to 6.5% of naive CD4 clonotypes.

Assay: immunoSEQ multiplex PCR; the TCRdb copy retains only in-frame clones and omits some. The data show 2 million to 3 million clones, roughly 93% seen once. This CDR3 comprises 13 residues. Germline CDR1 reads GTSNPN; CDR2 reads SVGIG (reference sequence). V was shortened by 0 bases and J by 4 bases, with 7 bases between the two germline ends. The chain has TRBV30 and TRBJ1-3, with unresolved D. The sample comprised naive CD4+ T cells from PBMCs. The subset: CD45RA+ positively selected. The sequence derives from a young man in good health. Some clones in this sample may be carry-over from other donors' samples. CDR3: CAWSVKGGNTIYF. In DNA form, the CDR3 reads TGTGCCTGGAGTGTAAAGGGAGGAAACACCATATATTTT.